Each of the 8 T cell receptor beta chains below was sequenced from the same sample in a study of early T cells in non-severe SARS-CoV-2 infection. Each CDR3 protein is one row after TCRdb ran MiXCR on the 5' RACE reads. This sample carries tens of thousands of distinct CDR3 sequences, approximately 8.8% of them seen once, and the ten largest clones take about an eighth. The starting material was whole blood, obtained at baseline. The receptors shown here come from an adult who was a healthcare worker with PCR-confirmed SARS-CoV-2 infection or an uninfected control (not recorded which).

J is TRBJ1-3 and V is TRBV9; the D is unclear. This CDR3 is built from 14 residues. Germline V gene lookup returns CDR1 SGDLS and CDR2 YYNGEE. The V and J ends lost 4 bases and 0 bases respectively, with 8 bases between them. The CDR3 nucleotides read TGTGCCAGCAGCTCCCAGTCCTCTGGAAACACCATATATTTT. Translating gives CASSSQSSGNTIYF.

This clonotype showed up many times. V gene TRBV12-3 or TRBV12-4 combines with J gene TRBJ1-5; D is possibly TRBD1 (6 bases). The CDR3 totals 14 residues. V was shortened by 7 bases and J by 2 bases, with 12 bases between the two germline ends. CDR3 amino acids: CASTQGLGNQPQHF. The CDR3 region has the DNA TGTGCCAGCACCCAGGGGTTGGGCAATCAGCCCCAGCATTTT.

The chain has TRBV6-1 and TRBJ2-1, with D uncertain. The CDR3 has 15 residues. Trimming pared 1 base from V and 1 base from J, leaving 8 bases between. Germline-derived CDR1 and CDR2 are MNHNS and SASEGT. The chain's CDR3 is CASSEVAQSYNEQFF. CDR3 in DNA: TGTGCCAGCAGTGAAGTGGCACAGTCCTACAATGAGCAGTTCTTC.

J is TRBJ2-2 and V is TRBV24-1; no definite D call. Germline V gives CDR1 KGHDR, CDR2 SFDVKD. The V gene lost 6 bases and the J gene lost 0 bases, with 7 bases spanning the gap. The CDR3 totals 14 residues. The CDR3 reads CATSHRSNTGELFF. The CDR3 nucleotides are TGTGCCACCAGTCACAGATCGAACACCGGGGAGCTGTTTTTT.

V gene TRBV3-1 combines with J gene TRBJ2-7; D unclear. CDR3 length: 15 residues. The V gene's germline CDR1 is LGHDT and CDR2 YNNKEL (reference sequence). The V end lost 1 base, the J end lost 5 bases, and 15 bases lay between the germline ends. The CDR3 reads CASSQAKLGFHEQYF. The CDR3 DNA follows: TGTGCCAGCAGCCAAGCCAAGCTGGGATTCCACGAGCAGTACTTC.

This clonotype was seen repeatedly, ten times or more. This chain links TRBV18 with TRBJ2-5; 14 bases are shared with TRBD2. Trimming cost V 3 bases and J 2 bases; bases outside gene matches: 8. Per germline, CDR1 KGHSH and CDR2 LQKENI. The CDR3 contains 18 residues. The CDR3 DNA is TGTGCCAGCTCACCTTACTCCGGGACTAGCGGGAGTCAAGAGACCCAGTACTTC. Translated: CASSPYSGTSGSQETQYF. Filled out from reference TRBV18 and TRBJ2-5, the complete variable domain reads NAGVMQNPRHLVRRRGQEARLRCSPMKGHSHVYWYRQLPEEGLKFMVYLQKENIIDESGMPKERFSAEFPKEGPSILRIQQVVRGDSAAYFCASSPYSGTSGSQETQYFGPGTRLLVL.

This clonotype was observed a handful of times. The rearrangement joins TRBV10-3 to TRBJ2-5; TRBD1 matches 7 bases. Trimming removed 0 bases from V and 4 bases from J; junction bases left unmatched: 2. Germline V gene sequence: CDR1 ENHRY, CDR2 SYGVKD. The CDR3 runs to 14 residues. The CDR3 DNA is TGTGCCATCAGTGAGTCCCGACAGGGAGAGACCCAGTACTTC. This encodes CAISESRQGETQYF.

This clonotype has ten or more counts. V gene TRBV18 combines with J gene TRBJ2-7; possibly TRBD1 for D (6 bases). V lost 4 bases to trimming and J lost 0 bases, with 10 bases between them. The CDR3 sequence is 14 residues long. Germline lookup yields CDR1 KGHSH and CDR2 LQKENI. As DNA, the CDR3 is TGTGCCAGCTCACAAGCAGGGGACTCCTACGAGCAGTACTTC. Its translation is CASSQAGDSYEQYF.